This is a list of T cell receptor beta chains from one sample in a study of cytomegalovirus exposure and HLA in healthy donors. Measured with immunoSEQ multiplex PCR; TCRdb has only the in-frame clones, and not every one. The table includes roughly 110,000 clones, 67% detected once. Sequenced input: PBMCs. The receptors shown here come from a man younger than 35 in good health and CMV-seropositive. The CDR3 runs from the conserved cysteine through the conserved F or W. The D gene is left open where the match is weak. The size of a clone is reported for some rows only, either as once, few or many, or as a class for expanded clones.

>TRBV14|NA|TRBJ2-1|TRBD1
TGTGCCAGCAGCCGAGGACAGGGGGCAGGCGGTGAGCAGTTCTTC
CASSRGQGAGGEQFF
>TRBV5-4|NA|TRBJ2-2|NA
TGTGCCAGCAGCAGGGGCGGGGAGCTGTTTTTT
CASSRGGELFF
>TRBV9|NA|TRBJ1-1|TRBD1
TGTGCCAGCAGCGAGCCCCTCCGGGACAGCACTAAGAACACTGAAGCTTTCTTT
CASSEPLRDSTKNTEAFF
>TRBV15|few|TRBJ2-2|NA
TGTGCCACCAGAACAGGGTCCACCCTGAACACCGGGGAGCTGTTTTTT
CATRTGSTLNTGELFF
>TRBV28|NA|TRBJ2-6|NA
TGTGCCAGCAGCCCCGTAACGTGGAGCTCTGGGGCCAACGTCCTGACTTTC
CASSPVTWSSGANVLTF
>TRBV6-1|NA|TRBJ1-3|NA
TGTGCCAGCAGTGAACCATGGACACTCCATGTCTCTGGAAACACCATATATTTT
CASSEPWTLHVSGNTIYF
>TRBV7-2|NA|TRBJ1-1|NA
TGTGCCAGCAGCTTAGTTCCCGGGGGGTGGGCTTTCTTT
CASSLVPGGWAFF
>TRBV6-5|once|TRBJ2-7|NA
TGTGCCAGCAGAAAAACACAATCGGGGGAGCAGTACTTC
CASRKTQSGEQYF
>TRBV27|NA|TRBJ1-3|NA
TGTGCCAGCAGTTCCCTCTCTGGAAACACCATATATTTT
CASSSLSGNTIYF
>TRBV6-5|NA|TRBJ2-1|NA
TGTGCCAGCAAAGACATGGGGAGCCTCAATGAGCAGTTCTTC
CASKDMGSLNEQFF
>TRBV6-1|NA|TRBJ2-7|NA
TGTGCCAGCAGGGGGCCGGCCTACGAGCAGTACTTC
CASRGPAYEQYF
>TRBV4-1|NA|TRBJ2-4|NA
TGCGCCAGCAGCCAGGTGGGGGGGGCCTTGGGAAACATTCAGTACTTC
CASSQVGGALGNIQYF
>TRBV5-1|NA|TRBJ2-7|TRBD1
TGCGCCAGCAGCTCCGGACAGGGGGGGACCTACGAGCAGTACTTC
CASSSGQGGTYEQYF
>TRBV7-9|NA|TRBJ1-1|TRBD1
TGTGCCAGCAGCCCCAAGGGACAGGCCTTAGCCGGAATGAACACTGAAGCTTTCTTT
CASSPKGQALAGMNTEAFF
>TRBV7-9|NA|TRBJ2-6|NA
TGTGCCAGCAGCTTTATCCAGGGGCTCGGGGCCAACGTCCTGACTTTC
CASSFIQGLGANVLTF
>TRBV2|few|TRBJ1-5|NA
TGTGCCAGCATAGCAGGGTGGAATCAGCCCCAGCATTTT
CASIAGWNQPQHF
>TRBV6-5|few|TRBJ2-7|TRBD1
TGTGCCAGCAGCAGACAGGGACGAGCCTACGAGCAGTACTTC
CASSRQGRAYEQYF
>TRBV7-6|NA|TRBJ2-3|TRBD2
TGTGCCAGCAGCCGATCAACTAGCGGGGGAGGGTGGGATACGCAGTATTTT
CASSRSTSGGGWDTQYF
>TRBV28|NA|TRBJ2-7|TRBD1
TGTGCCAGCAGCCAGGACAGGGTTGGCGAGCAGTACTTC
CASSQDRVGEQYF
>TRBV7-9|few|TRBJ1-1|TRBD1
TGTGCCAGCAGCGCCAGGACAGGAGCAACCGGCACTGAAGCTTTCTTT
CASSARTGATGTEAFF
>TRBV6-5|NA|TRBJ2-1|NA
TGTGCCAGCAGTTACAGCCTAGCAGGAAGGGAGCAGTTCTTC
CASSYSLAGREQFF
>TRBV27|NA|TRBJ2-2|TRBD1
TGTGCCAGCATGAGGGACAGGGGTTTTGGCGGCACCGGGGAGCTGTTTTTT
CASMRDRGFGGTGELFF
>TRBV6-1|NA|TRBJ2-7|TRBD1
TGTGCCAGCAGGGGCCGGGACAGGGCCATCGAGCAGTACTTC
CASRGRDRAIEQYF
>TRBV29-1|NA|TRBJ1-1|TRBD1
TGCAGCGTCCGGGACAGGCGAAGCACTGAAGCTTTCTTT
CSVRDRRSTEAFF
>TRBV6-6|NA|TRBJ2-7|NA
TGTGCCAGCAATCCCACAGGGTTCTACGAGCAGTACTTC
CASNPTGFYEQYF
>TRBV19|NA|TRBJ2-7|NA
TGTGCCAGTAGGCCCCAGGGTAGCTACGAGCAGTACTTC
CASRPQGSYEQYF
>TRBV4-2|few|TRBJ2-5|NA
TGTGCCAGCAGCCGCGGCCTCCGGGACTCTGGAGAGACCCAGTACTTC
CASSRGLRDSGETQYF
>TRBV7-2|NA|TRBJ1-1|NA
TGTGCCAGCAATTGGGCAGCCAACACTGAAGCTTTCTTT
CASNWAANTEAFF
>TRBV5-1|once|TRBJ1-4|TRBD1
TGCGCCAGCAGCTTGGGACAGGGACTGTTTTTT
CASSLGQGLFF
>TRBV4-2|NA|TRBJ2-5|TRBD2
TGTGCCAGCAGCCAAGATAGGACTAGCGGGGGAGAGACCCAGTACTTC
CASSQDRTSGGETQYF
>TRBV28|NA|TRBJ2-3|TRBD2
TGTGCCAGCACCCGGGGGGGGCTAGCGTTCGGCACAGATACGCAGTATTTT
CASTRGGLAFGTDTQYF
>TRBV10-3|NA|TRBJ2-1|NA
TGTGCCATCAGTCCACTCACAGGGTTTTCCTACAATGAGCAGTTCTTC
CAISPLTGFSYNEQFF
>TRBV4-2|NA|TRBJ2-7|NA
TGTGCCAGCAGCCAAGATAATTACGAGCAGTACTTC
CASSQDNYEQYF
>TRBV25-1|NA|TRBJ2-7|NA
TGTGCCAGCAGTGATCATCGGGGAATGGGCGAGCAGTACTTC
CASSDHRGMGEQYF
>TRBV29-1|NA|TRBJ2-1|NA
TGCAGTGTCCCTTTTGGCCTTCGCAATGAGCAGTTCTTC
CSVPFGLRNEQFF
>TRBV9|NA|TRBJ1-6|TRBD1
TGTGCCAGCAGCGCACGGGACAGGGGTTCACCCCTCCACTTT
CASSARDRGSPLHF
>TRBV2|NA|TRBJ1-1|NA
TGTGCCAGCGGCCCTCCTTGGGGGCCTGAAGCTTTCTTT
CASGPPWGPEAFF
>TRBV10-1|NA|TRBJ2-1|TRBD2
TGCGCCAGCAGTGAGTTCGGGGCGGGGGGGCCCCATGAGCAGTTCTTC
CASSEFGAGGPHEQFF
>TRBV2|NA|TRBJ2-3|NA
TGTGCCAGCAGTACTACAGATACGCAGTATTTT
CASSTTDTQYF
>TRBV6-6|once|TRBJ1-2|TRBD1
TGTGCCAGCAATCCCGACAGGGGAAATGGCTACACCTTC
CASNPDRGNGYTF
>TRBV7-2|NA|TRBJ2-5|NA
TGTGCCAGCAGCCCCCCTTCTTCTAAAGAGACCCAGTACTTC
CASSPPSSKETQYF
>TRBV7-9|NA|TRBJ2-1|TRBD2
TGTGCCAGCAAAAAACAGACTAGCGGGGGAAATGAGCAGTTCTTC
CASKKQTSGGNEQFF
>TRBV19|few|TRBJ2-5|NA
TGTGCCAGTAGTATAGACGGGGGTGGAGAGACCCAGTACTTC
CASSIDGGGETQYF
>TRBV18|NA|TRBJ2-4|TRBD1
TGTGCCAGCTCACCACCGGGACAGGCAGTACTAGCCAAAAACATTCAGTACTTC
CASSPPGQAVLAKNIQYF
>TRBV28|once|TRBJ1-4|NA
TGTGCCAGCAGTTTAAACAGCTATGAAAAACTGTTTTTT
CASSLNSYEKLFF